This T cell receptor beta chain appears in the sequencing data of a study of blood T cell repertoires in COVID-19. In the study overall: Acute-phase and convalescent COVID-19 samples originated in the United States, Italy and Spain.

In Cohort 3, a recovered donor had either two negative PCRs, clearance, or symptom resolution. Per the study methods: Scientists estimated how many nucleated cells there were by amplifying reference gene primers. Using immunoSEQ multiplex PCR, the repertoire was profiled, and TCRdb retains in-frame clones only, with some absent. V, J and clone size are taken as reported in that table, and D and trimming were inferred from the DNA itself. The top ten hold less than 2% of the sample, which has roughly 400,000 clones, nearly 90% seen once. There are 16 residues in the CDR3. The V gene end was trimmed by 3 bases and the J gene end by 7 bases; junction bases not matched to a gene: 9. Germline assignment: CDR1 LNHDA and CDR2 SQIVND (reference sequence).

This sequence originates from a woman in her thirties who had recovered from COVID-19. Material for sequencing was PBMCs or T cells enriched from blood (not recorded which). The chain combines TRBV19 with TRBJ1-6; 7 nucleotides match TRBD1. In DNA, the CDR3 is TGTGCCAGTAGTATCGAGACAGGGCTGGGAAATTCACCCCTCCACTTT. It is translated as CASSIETGLGNSPLHF.